A single sample is the source of the 3 T cell receptor beta chains below, sequenced in a study of PD-1 blockade in classical Hodgkin lymphoma. TCRdb keeps only in-frame clones here, not all; method: immunoSEQ multiplex PCR. The table lists under 7,500 clones, about three quarters of them singletons, with more than 45% in the top ten. Each and every patient relapsed after autologous stem cell transplantation, and patients got differing brentuximab vedotin exposure. The sample was peripheral blood mononuclear cells (PBMCs), taken before the second cycle of nivolumab. The receptors were gathered from a human donor with classical Hodgkin lymphoma.

CDR3 in amino acids: CASTERGGSNQPQHF. The CDR3, as DNA: TGTGCCAGCACCGAGAGGGGTGGCAGCAATCAGCCCCAGCATTTT. The chain joins TRBV27 to TRBJ1-5, with TRBD1 as a possible D gene (5 bases). Trimming shortened V by 7 bases and J by 1 base, and 14 bases separated the two germline ends. Germline-derived CDR1 and CDR2 are MNHEY and SMNVEV (reference sequence). The CDR3 runs to 15 residues.

This clone was picked up one time. V is TRBV5-1 and J is TRBJ2-3; 8 bases map to TRBD1. V shed 4 bases and J 0 bases; nucleotides not matched to a gene: 7. The CDR3 extends over 16 amino acids. CDR1 is SGHRS, CDR2 YFSETQ, per germline. The CDR3 bases are TGCGCCAGCAGCCCAAGGACAGGGCTTAGCACAGATACGCAGTATTTT. As protein: CASSPRTGLSTDTQYF.

The CDR3 loop is CASSYNRGRDEQYF. As DNA, the CDR3 is TGTGCCAGCAGCTATAACAGGGGGCGGGACGAGCAGTACTTC. The gene calls are TRBV7-2 and TRBJ2-7; 9 bases map to TRBD1. V shed 4 bases and J 5 bases; nucleotides not matched to a gene: 6. Germline CDR1 reads SGHTA; CDR2 reads FQGNSA. This CDR3 contains 14 residues.